This T cell receptor (beta chain) is drawn from a study of cytomegalovirus exposure and HLA in healthy donors. Regarding the study as a whole: Association of 15,000 to 20,000 TCR beta sequences with HLA alleles was found at 0.05 false discovery rate in a later analysis. CMV serostatus was the sole immune exposure data available.

The junction had 5 bases not matched to a gene; V was cut back by 5 bases and J by 8 bases. The CDR3 is 14 residues long. The germline CDR1 and CDR2 sequences are SGHTA and FQGTGA. Researchers ran the PCR with 60 Vbeta and 13 Jbeta primers. Profiling relied on immunoSEQ multiplex PCR, and the TCRdb table lists in-frame clones only, not all of them. This sample has about 78,000 clones, with approximately 80% found just once. Notes on this clone: Its specificity is unknown.

The receptor comes from a man aged 45-65 years in good health and CMV-seropositive. Specimen: PBMCs. The V and J genes are TRBV7-3 and TRBJ2-1; TRBD2 matches at 11 bases. This chain's CDR3 is CASSATSGSDEQFF. The CDR3 bases are TGTGCCAGCAGCGCCACTAGCGGGAGTGATGAGCAGTTCTTC.